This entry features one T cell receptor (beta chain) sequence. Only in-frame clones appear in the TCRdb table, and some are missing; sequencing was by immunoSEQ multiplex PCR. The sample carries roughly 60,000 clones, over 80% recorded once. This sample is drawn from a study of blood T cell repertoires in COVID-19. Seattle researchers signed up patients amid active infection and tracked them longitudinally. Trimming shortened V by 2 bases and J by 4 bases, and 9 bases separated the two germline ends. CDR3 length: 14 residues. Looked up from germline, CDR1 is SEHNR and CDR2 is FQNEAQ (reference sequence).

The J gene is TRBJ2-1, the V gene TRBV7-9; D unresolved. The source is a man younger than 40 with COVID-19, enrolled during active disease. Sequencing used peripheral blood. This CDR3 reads CASSLSTGYNEQFF. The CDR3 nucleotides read TGTGCCAGCAGCTTAAGTACCGGGTACAATGAGCAGTTCTTC.